The sequence of this TCR beta chain was determined in a study of blood T cells in healthy people across ages. Germline CDR1 reads SGHTA; CDR2 reads FQGNSA. This CDR3 has 16 residues. The V end was cut by 1 base, the J end by 3 bases, with 15 bases between. Individuals who donated were healthy Caucasians from Russia aged roughly 6 to 100. Then a second PCR, running roughly 6 to 11 cycles, was carried out with a sample-barcoded 5' primer and a J-beta primer mix. One entry per CDR3 protein results from TCRdb running MiXCR on the 5' RACE reads. The profile shows approximately 810,000 distinct CDR3 sequences, approximately 35% of them singletons. The sample holds a few counts of this clonotype.

The V gene is TRBV7-2, the J gene TRBJ2-5; no reliable D call. The sample consisted of blood. This clonotype was obtained from a young man in good health. The CDR3 nucleotides are TGTGCCAGCAGCTTAGATCGTTCGGGCTGGAAAGAGACCCAGTACTTC. Its translation: CASSLDRSGWKETQYF.